Below are 22 T cell receptor beta chains sequenced from a single sample in a study of cytomegalovirus exposure and HLA in healthy donors. 13 Jbeta primers and 60 Vbeta primers were used for the PCR. Using immunoSEQ multiplex PCR, the repertoire was profiled, and TCRdb retains in-frame clones only, with some absent. This sample yields some 90,000 clones, of which around 84% are seen a single time; approximately 3.3% belongs to the top ten. The source material was PBMCs. The receptors stem from a woman between 35 and 50 years old in good health and CMV-seronegative.

The rearrangement joins TRBV9 to TRBJ1-6, with D unresolved. Germline-derived CDR1 and CDR2 are SGDLS and YYNGEE. The CDR3 is made up of 14 amino acids. Trimming removed 2 bases from V and 6 bases from J, with 9 bases in between. The CDR3 DNA follows: TGTGCCAGCAGCGTCGGACTGATTAATTCACCCCTCCACTTT. Translating it yields CASSVGLINSPLHF.

V usage is TRBV11-2 and J usage is TRBJ1-3; D is uncertain. CDR1 SGHAT and CDR2 FQNNGV come from the germline V gene. V was cut by 7 bases and J by 0 bases, with 13 bases left in between. This CDR3 contains 15 residues. CDR3: CASTYLPFSGNTIYF. CDR3 DNA sequence: TGTGCCAGCACCTACTTGCCATTCTCTGGAAACACCATATATTTT.

This clone turned up a few times. The chain combines TRBV30 with TRBJ2-3; D remains ambiguous. Germline V gene data show CDR1 as GTSNPN and CDR2 as SVGIG (reference sequence). The CDR3 consists of 11 residues. Trimming removed 2 bases at V and 2 bases at J, with 2 bases between. The CDR3 sequence is CAWSHTDTQYF. The CDR3 DNA reads TGTGCCTGGAGTCACACAGATACGCAGTATTTT.

The chain joins TRBV29-1 to TRBJ2-7; 10 bases are a match to TRBD1. The length of the CDR3 is 13 residues. Looked up from germline, CDR1 is SQVTM and CDR2 is ANQGSEA. Germline trimming cut 5 bases from V and 3 bases from J; bases unmatched to any gene: 4. The CDR3 here is CSVSRTGGYEQYF. In DNA form, the CDR3 reads TGCAGCGTTTCACGGACAGGGGGCTACGAGCAGTACTTC.

The rearrangement joins TRBV5-4 to TRBJ1-2; 9 positions agree with TRBD1. V lost 0 bases to trimming and J lost 7 bases; unmatched junction nucleotides: 7. The CDR3 runs to 15 residues. Germline V CDR1 and CDR2: SGHNT, YYREEE (reference sequence). CDR3 loop: CASSLVGTGLGGYTF. In DNA, the CDR3 is TGTGCCAGCAGCTTGGTCGGGACAGGGTTGGGTGGCTACACCTTC.

The chain links TRBV27 to TRBJ1-5, with 9 bases identical to TRBD1. The CDR3 totals 14 residues. V lost 6 bases and J lost 2; bases outside the gene matches: 2. The germline V gene has CDR1 MNHEY and CDR2 SMNVEV (reference sequence). The CDR3 region is CASRRDRGNQPQHF. Written as DNA, the CDR3 is TGTGCCAGCAGACGGGACAGGGGCAATCAGCCCCAGCATTTT.

The J gene is TRBJ2-1, the V gene TRBV25-1; D may be TRBD2 (6 bases). Germline V CDR1 and CDR2: MGHDK, SYGVNS. This CDR3 is built from 14 residues. Trimming left V 6 bases short and J 9 bases short, with 18 bases between. The CDR3, as DNA: TGTGCCAGCAGCGTTCCCCGGAGGGGCGCTGAGCAGTTCTTC. The encoded protein is CASSVPRRGAEQFF.

The chain recombines TRBV7-2 with TRBJ1-4; 7 bases match TRBD1. Trimming cost V 1 base and J 5 bases; bases outside gene matches: 7. Germline CDR1 SGHTA, CDR2 FQGNSA. This CDR3 region has 16 residues. CDR3 coding DNA: TGTGCCAGCAGCTTAGGGACAGGTCAGGGGAATGAAAAACTGTTTTTT. It is translated as CASSLGTGQGNEKLFF. Filled out from reference TRBV7-2 and TRBJ1-4, the complete variable domain reads GAGVSQSPSNKVTEKGKDVELRCDPISGHTALYWYRQSLGQGLEFLIYFQGNSAPDKSGLPSDRFSAERTGGSVSTLTIQRTQQEDSAVYLCASSLGTGQGNEKLFFGSGTQLSVL.

The V call is TRBV27, the J call TRBJ1-2; D unclear. Germline CDR1 reads MNHEY; CDR2 reads SMNVEV (reference sequence). The CDR3 extends over 12 amino acids. Trimming shortened V by 4 bases and J by 5 bases, and 8 bases separated the two germline ends. In nucleotides, the CDR3 is TGTGCCAGCAGTTCTGGACTTTATGGCTACACCTTC. Translated: CASSSGLYGYTF.

The rearrangement links TRBV29-1 to TRBJ2-5; D is possibly TRBD2 (6 bases). V lost 4 bases and J lost 2, with 11 bases in between. CDR1 and CDR2 from the germline V gene are SQVTM and ANQGSEA. The CDR3 totals 13 residues. The chain's CDR3 is CSVAGTGQETQYF. Written as DNA, the CDR3 is TGCAGCGTTGCCGGGACTGGGCAAGAGACCCAGTACTTC.

The chain is built from TRBV9 and TRBJ2-5, with TRBD2 identical over 8 bases. The germline V gene encodes CDR1 SGDLS and CDR2 YYNGEE. Trimming removed 0 bases from V and 6 bases from J; junction bases left unmatched: 10. The CDR3 consists of 16 residues. CDR3 region: CASSVEAGGGQKTQYF. In nucleotides, the CDR3 is TGTGCCAGCAGCGTAGAGGCGGGAGGCGGTCAAAAGACCCAGTACTTC.

This clone showed up just once. The genes are TRBV30 and TRBJ2-7; 8 bases align to TRBD1. The germline V gene has CDR1 GTSNPN and CDR2 SVGIG (reference sequence). This CDR3 comprises 12 residues. The V gene end was trimmed by 5 bases and the J gene end by 3 bases; junction bases not matched to a gene: 3. The CDR3 spells CAWGTGIYEQYF. CDR3 DNA sequence: TGTGCCTGGGGGACAGGCATCTACGAGCAGTACTTC.

This clone is a singleton in its sample. The chain couples TRBV5-1 to TRBJ2-2; D ambiguous. V was trimmed by 1 base and J by 1 base, leaving 5 bases between them. The germline CDR1 and CDR2 sequences are SGHRS and YFSETQ. This CDR3 contains 14 residues. In nucleotides, the CDR3 is TGCGCCAGCAGCTTGTCCCTGAACACCGGGGAGCTGTTTTTT. It codes for CASSLSLNTGELFF. Together with reference TRBV5-1 and TRBJ2-2, the CDR3 gives the full variable domain: KAGVTQTPRYLIKTRGQQVTLSCSPISGHRSVSWYQQTPGQGLQFLFEYFSETQRNKGNFPGRFSGRQFSNSRSEMNVSTLELGDSALYLCASSLSLNTGELFFGEGSRLTVL.

The chain couples TRBV15 to TRBJ1-3; 10 bases are shared with TRBD1. The CDR3 spans 15 residues. Per germline, CDR1 LNHNV and CDR2 YYDKDF (reference sequence). Trimming removed 8 bases from V and 1 base from J; junction bases left unmatched: 5. The CDR3 sequence is CATRGDRGSGNTIYF. CDR3 in DNA: TGTGCCACCCGAGGGGACAGGGGATCTGGAAACACCATATATTTT.

This chain uses TRBV11-2 with TRBJ2-3; D gene ambiguous. This CDR3 has 17 residues. Deletions cut 5 bases from V and 2 bases from J, with 20 bases between. Germline V gene data show CDR1 as SGHAT and CDR2 as FQNNGV. The CDR3 DNA reads TGTGCCAGCAGCCCGCAGTTGGGCAGAAGCCTCACAGATACGCAGTATTTT. Amino acid sequence: CASSPQLGRSLTDTQYF.

The CDR3 sequence: CASSTYPKNDRGNTGELFF. The CDR3 coding sequence is TGTGCCAGCAGTACCTACCCGAAAAATGACAGGGGGAACACCGGGGAGCTGTTTTTT. The V and J genes are TRBV2 and TRBJ2-2; 8 bases agree with TRBD1. CDR3 length equals 19 residues. Germline CDR1 is SNHLY and CDR2 is FYNNEI. Unmatched junction bases numbered 15, after V lost 5 bases and J lost 1 base.

Ten or more counts support this clone. The J gene is TRBJ2-7, the V gene TRBV13; TRBD1 might be the D (5 bases). CDR3 length: 14 amino acids. The V end lost 7 bases, the J end lost 0 bases, and 13 bases lay between the germline ends. Germline V gene sequence: CDR1 PRHDT, CDR2 FYEKMQ (reference sequence). CDR3 sequence reads: CASKRGFGSYEQYF. CDR3 in DNA: TGTGCCAGCAAAAGGGGCTTCGGCTCCTACGAGCAGTACTTC.

The chain recombines TRBV12-5 with TRBJ2-3, with D perhaps matching TRBD1 (5 bases). CDR3 length equals 12 residues. Germline V gives CDR1 LGHNT, CDR2 FRNRAP. V lost 6 bases to trimming and J lost 4 bases, with 8 bases between them. The CDR3 DNA reads TGTGCTAGTGGGATCAGGGCAGATACGCAGTATTTT. Translation: CASGIRADTQYF. Full variable domain (remainder filled in from reference TRBV12-5 and TRBJ2-3): DARVTQTPRHKVTEMGQEVTMRCQPILGHNTVFWYRQTMMQGLELLAYFRNRAPLDDSGMPKDRFSAEMPDATLATLKIQPSEPRDSAVYFCASGIRADTQYFGPGTRLTVL.

The J gene is TRBJ1-2, the V gene TRBV11-2; TRBD1 matches 8 bases. The V segment lost 5 bases and the J segment 7 bases; nucleotides outside the gene matches: 9. There are 14 residues in the CDR3. Germline V gives CDR1 SGHAT, CDR2 FQNNGV. The chain's CDR3 is CASSPTGAVGGYTF. Here the CDR3 DNA reads TGTGCCAGCAGCCCGACAGGGGCTGTCGGTGGCTACACCTTC.

The chain has TRBV12-2 and TRBJ2-5; the D segment call TRBD2 is taken from the table without a DNA check. TRBV12-2 is shown as a pseudogene. CDR3 length: 21 residues. CDR3 amino acids: CASRLASGAGLAGGHVETQYF. Here the CDR3 DNA reads TGTGCAAGTCGCTTAGCTTCCGGGGCGGGACTAGCGGGAGGGCACGTGGAGACCCAGTACTTC.

This chain uses TRBV18 with TRBJ2-7, with D perhaps matching TRBD1 (5 bases). Germline V CDR1 and CDR2: KGHSH, LQKENI. The CDR3 covers 13 residues. V dropped 3 bases and J dropped 7 bases, with 13 bases sitting between them. The CDR3 nucleotides read TGTGCCAGCTCACCGTCCAGGGCTGGTGAGCAGTACTTC. Protein: CASSPSRAGEQYF.

This chain joins TRBV27 and TRBJ1-2; possible D gene TRBD1, 6 bases. The CDR3 consists of 14 residues. V lost 6 bases, J lost 0 bases, and 11 bases lay in between. Germline lookup yields CDR1 MNHEY and CDR2 SMNVEV (reference sequence). The CDR3 spells CASRKRQANYGYTF. CDR3 sequence (DNA): TGTGCCAGCAGAAAGCGACAGGCTAACTATGGCTACACCTTC.